Following are 29 T cell receptor beta chains from one sample sequenced in a study of shared clonotypes between healthy human individuals. Profiling relied on immunoSEQ multiplex PCR, and the TCRdb table lists in-frame clones only, not all of them. The data contain hundreds of thousands of clones, 90% to 96% of them singletons. The sequenced sample was naive CD4+ T cells sorted from blood. The subset is: CD45RA+ positively selected. The receptors stem from a woman in her 30s in good health.

The chain employs TRBV28 and TRBJ2-3; D unresolved. Trimming took off 5 bases at V and 0 bases at J, with 18 bases between the two ends. CDR1 and CDR2 (germline): MDHEN, SYDVKM. The CDR3 has 17 residues. CDR3 nucleotide sequence: TGTGCCAGCAGTCCCCTTAGGGCGTCACAAAGCACAGATACGCAGTATTTT. It yields the protein CASSPLRASQSTDTQYF. Filled out from reference TRBV28 and TRBJ2-3, the complete variable domain reads DVKVTQSSRYLVKRTGEKVFLECVQDMDHENMFWYRQDPGLGLRLIYFSYDVKMKEKGDIPEGYSVSREKKERFSLILESASTNQTSMYLCASSPLRASQSTDTQYFGPGTRLTVL.

This clone was observed a single time. This sequence joins TRBV10-3 and TRBJ2-1; TRBD2 agrees at 11 bases. CDR1 ENHRY and CDR2 SYGVKD come from the germline V gene. With 10 bases clipped from V and 6 bases from J, the junction kept 5 bases outside the gene matches. The CDR3 has 13 residues. The CDR3 reads CATTSGSFNEQFF. The DNA for the CDR3 is TGTGCCACCACTAGCGGGAGTTTCAATGAGCAGTTCTTC.

This sequence joins TRBV7-7 and TRBJ1-1; no clear D gene. The germline V and J ends were trimmed by 10 bases and 4 bases, with 19 bases remaining between them. Germline V gene sequence: CDR1 SSHAT, CDR2 FNYEAQ (reference sequence). The CDR3 has 14 amino acids. The CDR3 DNA sequence: TGTGCCACCCCCGGGAGGGTTTTCGGCACTGAAGCTTTCTTT. Its translation is CATPGRVFGTEAFF.

The V and J genes are TRBV28 and TRBJ2-5, with 11 nucleotides matching TRBD2. The J call is uncertain, as TRBJ2-7 better fits the DNA end. The CDR3 sequence is 16 residues long. The germline gives CDR1 MDHEN, CDR2 SYDVKM. CDR3 DNA sequence: TGTGCCAGCAGTTTATCATCTAGCGGGAGGTTGTACGAGCAGTACTTC. Translating gives CASSLSSSGRLYEQYF.

Comments on this clone: Sequence at one end of the junction differs from germline and may be a read error. V gene TRBV5-4 combines with J gene TRBJ2-7; TRBD1 aligns across 8 bases. Per the germline V gene, CDR1 is SGHNT and CDR2 is YYREEE (reference sequence). CDR3 length equals 17 residues. This CDR3 reads CASSSQRTGQGSHEQYF. The CDR3 DNA reads TGTGCCAGCAGCTCACAAAGGACCGGACAGGGCTCCCACGAGCAGTACTTC.

J is TRBJ2-3 and V is TRBV6-1; a weak D match, TRBD2 (5 bases). Germline V lookup: CDR1 MNHNS, CDR2 SASEGT. The CDR3 is 13 residues long. Trimming removed 1 base from V and 12 bases from J, with 14 bases in between. The DNA of the CDR3 is TGTGCCAGCAGTGAAGACGCTACTAGTTACCAGTATTTT. Translating it yields CASSEDATSYQYF.

In this sample, this clone turned up once. The gene calls are TRBV6-5 and TRBJ2-7, with 8 bases that match TRBD1. Germline V gives CDR1 MNHEY, CDR2 SVGAGI. J was trimmed by 3 bases and V by 4 bases; bases with no gene match: 5. The CDR3 contains 14 residues. The DNA for the CDR3 is TGTGCCAGCAGTTGGAGGGGGACAGGCTACGAGCAGTACTTC. Translating it yields CASSWRGTGYEQYF.

DNA of the CDR3: TGTGCCAGCAGCCCAGATATAGCGCCCACCGGGGAGCTGTTTTTT. It specifies CASSPDIAPTGELFF. V is TRBV7-3 and J is TRBJ2-2; maybe TRBD2 (5 bases). The germline V gene has CDR1 SGHTA and CDR2 FQGTGA. The CDR3 is 15 residues long. V lost 5 bases, J lost 4 bases, and 14 bases lay in between.

The chain employs TRBV2 and TRBJ2-2; D not certain. CDR3 length equals 16 residues. Germline V CDR1 and CDR2: SNHLY, FYNNEI. The V end lost 3 bases, the J end lost 4 bases, and 15 bases lay between the germline ends. CDR3: CASSDLGIRGTGELFF. The CDR3 nucleotides read TGTGCCAGCAGTGATCTAGGAATTCGAGGCACCGGGGAGCTGTTTTTT.

The CDR3 DNA reads as TGTGCCAGCTCACCACCGTATTTCAGGGGGTCCTACGAGCAGTACTTC. Its translation is CASSPPYFRGSYEQYF. The chain has TRBV18 and TRBJ2-7, with TRBD1 matching over 7 bases. This CDR3 region has 16 residues. Germline V CDR1 and CDR2: KGHSH, LQKENI. The V and J ends lost 0 bases and 1 base, in that order; junction bases with no gene match: 6.

This chain links TRBV19 with TRBJ2-5; D perhaps matches TRBD1 (6 bases). Trimming took 6 bases from V and 4 from J, leaving 18 bases between them. Germline V gene data show CDR1 as LNHDA and CDR2 as SQIVND (reference sequence). CDR3 length: 15 residues. This chain's CDR3 is CASRLNTGQGETQYF. In DNA, the CDR3 is TGTGCCAGTAGACTAAATACAGGGCAAGGAGAGACCCAGTACTTC.

The chain carries TRBV27 and TRBJ2-5; D ambiguous. Germline assignment: CDR1 MNHEY and CDR2 SMNVEV (reference sequence). The CDR3 has 14 amino acids. V was pared by 3 bases and J by 1 base, with 9 bases between. The CDR3: CASSFSSSQETQYF. CDR3 in DNA: TGTGCCAGCAGTTTCTCGAGTTCCCAAGAGACCCAGTACTTC.

Worth noting for this clone: Other DNA variants within this sample encode the same CDR3. The rearrangement joins TRBV28 to TRBJ1-5; D gene ambiguous. The V and J ends lost 7 bases and 1 base respectively, with 2 bases between them. Per germline, CDR1 MDHEN and CDR2 SYDVKM. This CDR3 is 11 amino acids long. As DNA, the CDR3 is TGTGCCAGCAACAGCAATCAGCCCCAGCATTTT. Amino acid sequence: CASNSNQPQHF.

V gene TRBV5-1 combines with J gene TRBJ2-1; TRBD1 or TRBD2 may be the D gene (5 bases each). The CDR3 runs to 14 residues. Germline loops: CDR1 SGHRS, CDR2 YFSETQ. V was shortened by 0 bases and J by 7 bases, with 11 bases between the two germline ends. The CDR3 reads CASSLDRSGNEQFF. The DNA for the CDR3 is TGCGCCAGCAGCTTGGACAGGTCGGGGAATGAGCAGTTCTTC.

The CDR3 here is CASSVGRLADTGELFF. The CDR3 region has the DNA TGTGCCAGCAGCGTAGGTCGACTAGCGGACACCGGGGAGCTGTTTTTT. V is TRBV9 and J is TRBJ2-2; 9 bases are a match to TRBD2. Losses at the gene ends were 0 bases for V and 3 bases for J; bases not matched to a gene: 3. CDR3 size: 16 residues. The germline V gene has CDR1 SGDLS and CDR2 YYNGEE.

The chain is built from TRBV11-2 and TRBJ2-7; 9 bases are shared with TRBD2. The J segment lost 6 bases and the V segment lost 2 bases, leaving 2 bases of the junction unmatched. CDR3 length: 13 residues. The germline gives CDR1 SGHAT, CDR2 FQNNGV. For the CDR3, the DNA is TGTGCCAGCAGCTTACTAGCGGGAACCGAGCAGTACTTC. It encodes CASSLLAGTEQYF.

The chain joins TRBV10-3 to TRBJ2-3; no firm D call. Per germline, CDR1 ENHRY and CDR2 SYGVKD. The CDR3 contains 14 residues. Trimming took 4 bases from V and 0 from J, leaving 8 bases between them. CDR3 coding DNA: TGTGCCATCAGTGCGGCAGCTAGCACAGATACGCAGTATTTT. Its translation is CAISAAASTDTQYF.

The rearrangement links TRBV28 to TRBJ1-5; possibly TRBD1 for D (5 bases). The CDR3 loop spans 12 amino acids. CDR1 is MDHEN, CDR2 SYDVKM, per germline. With 2 bases removed from V and 11 bases from J, the gap between germline ends came to 10 bases. CDR3 coding DNA: TGTGCCAGCAGTTTAAGCCTGGGGGCCCAGCATTTT. Translated: CASSLSLGAQHF.

This rearrangement joins TRBV28 to TRBJ2-7, with 10 positions matching TRBD2. CDR3 length: 15 amino acids. V dropped 8 bases and J dropped 3; count of bases not matched to a gene: 10. Looked up from germline, CDR1 is MDHEN and CDR2 is SYDVKM. CDR3 sequence (DNA): TGTGCCAGCCAAGCGATGCTAGCGGGGGACTACGAGCAGTACTTC. Translation: CASQAMLAGDYEQYF.

The chain has TRBV5-1 and TRBJ2-2; the D gene is possibly TRBD2 (6 bases). V lost 7 bases and J 0 bases, leaving 13 bases between the germline ends. The germline V gene has CDR1 SGHRS and CDR2 YFSETQ. The CDR3 totals 15 residues. DNA for the CDR3: TGCGCCAGCCGTCAGGGACTGGCGAACACCGGGGAGCTGTTTTTT. It yields the protein CASRQGLANTGELFF.

This clone occurred once. The CDR3 sequence: CASSLTENGYTF. As DNA, the CDR3 is TGTGCCAGTAGTCTGACGGAAAACGGCTACACCTTC. The V gene is TRBV19, the J gene TRBJ1-2; D gene ambiguous. This CDR3 has 12 residues. In germline, CDR1 is LNHDA, CDR2 SQIVND (reference sequence). V lost 5 bases, J lost 8 bases, and 12 bases lay in between.

On this clone: At one end the junction does not follow the germline gene, possibly because of a read error. The chain carries TRBV28 and TRBJ2-1; D gene ambiguous. CDR3 size: 9 residues. Germline CDR1 is MDHEN and CDR2 is SYDVKM. CDR3 sequence: CASSLDLLF. The CDR3 bases are TGTGCCAGCAGCCTGGACCTACTCTTC.

The chain carries TRBV28 and TRBJ1-5; D perhaps matches TRBD1 (6 bases). Germline loops: CDR1 MDHEN, CDR2 SYDVKM. The ends were cut back, 2 bases at V and 2 bases at J, with 13 bases in the middle. This CDR3 is 16 amino acids long. CDR3 DNA: TGTGCCAGCAGTTTAGGAACGGCAGGGGGCAATCAGCCCCAGCATTTT. It yields the protein CASSLGTAGGNQPQHF.

This clone was counted a few times. V gene TRBV2 combines with J gene TRBJ2-6; D perhaps matches TRBD1 (5 bases). The CDR3 is 13 amino acids. CDR1 and CDR2 from the germline V gene are SNHLY and FYNNEI. V was pared by 10 bases and J by 1 base, with 8 bases between. In nucleotides, the CDR3 is TGTGCCAACCAGGGATCTGGGGCCAACGTCCTGACTTTC. Protein product: CANQGSGANVLTF.

This clone was observed a few times. The CDR3 spells CASSEAGGTYEQYF. The DNA for the CDR3 is TGTGCCAGCAGTGAAGCGGGGGGAACCTACGAGCAGTACTTC. The chain combines TRBV6-1 with TRBJ2-7; D might be TRBD2 (6 bases). This CDR3 comprises 14 residues. Trimming took off 0 bases at V and 2 bases at J, with 8 bases between the two ends. Germline loops: CDR1 MNHNS, CDR2 SASEGT.

The chain has TRBV6-1 and TRBJ1-5; TRBD1 agrees at 8 bases. The germline V gene has CDR1 MNHNS and CDR2 SASEGT. The V gene end was trimmed by 1 base and the J gene end by 6 bases; junction bases not matched to a gene: 2. This CDR3 has 14 residues. The CDR3 coding sequence is TGTGCCAGCAGTGAAGGCAGGGGGCCTCAGCCCCAGCATTTT. It codes for CASSEGRGPQPQHF.

V gene TRBV30 combines with J gene TRBJ2-6, with no clear D. The V gene's germline CDR1 is GTSNPN and CDR2 SVGIG (reference sequence). This CDR3 spans 16 amino acids. The germline V and J ends were trimmed by 0 bases and 4 bases, with 13 bases remaining between them. CDR3 nucleotides: TGTGCCTGGAGTGTACGGCGTGTTTCGGGGGCCAACGTCCTGACTTTC. This translates into CAWSVRRVSGANVLTF.

The chain carries TRBV5-8 and TRBJ1-3; D is perhaps TRBD1 (6 bases). Germline CDR1 is SGHTS and CDR2 is YDEGEE. Trimming took off 7 bases at V and 0 bases at J, with 8 bases between the two ends. The CDR3 sequence is 13 residues long. CDR3 sequence: CASAGASGNTIYF. The CDR3 DNA follows: TGTGCCAGCGCAGGGGCCTCTGGAAACACCATATATTTT. Drawing the rest from reference TRBV5-8 and TRBJ1-3, the complete variable domain is EAGVTQSPTHLIKTRGQQATLRCSPISGHTSVYWYQQALGLGLQFLLWYDEGEERNRGNFPPRFSGRQFPNYSSELNVNALELEDSALYLCASAGASGNTIYFGEGSWLTVV.

The V gene is TRBV28, the J gene TRBJ2-3; D may match TRBD1 or TRBD2 (5 bases each). Germline CDR1 is MDHEN and CDR2 is SYDVKM. CDR3 length: 15 residues. The V end was cut by 6 bases, the J end by 2 bases, with 15 bases between. In DNA form, the CDR3 reads TGTGCCAGCAGCTTAGGGGTCGGGGCCACAGATACGCAGTATTTT. Protein: CASSLGVGATDTQYF.